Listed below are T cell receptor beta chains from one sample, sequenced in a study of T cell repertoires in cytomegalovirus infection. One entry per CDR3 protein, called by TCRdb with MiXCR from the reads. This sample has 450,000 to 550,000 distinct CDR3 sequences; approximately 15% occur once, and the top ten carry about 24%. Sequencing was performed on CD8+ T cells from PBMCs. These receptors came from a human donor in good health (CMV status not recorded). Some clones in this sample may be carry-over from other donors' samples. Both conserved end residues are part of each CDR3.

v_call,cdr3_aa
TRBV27,CASATGLRQPQHF
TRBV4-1,CASSQSTEAATNEKLFF
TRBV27,CASSLSSGTGELFF
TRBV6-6,CASSYGGWPSTDTTYF
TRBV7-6,CASSLGQAPSYEQYF
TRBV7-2,CASSPRPGEQYF
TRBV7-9,CASSPFAGSQETQYF
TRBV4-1,CASSQAGGRTDTQYF
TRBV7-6,CASSSPRAGGSYNEQFF
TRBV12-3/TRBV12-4,CASPPSTGDGYTF
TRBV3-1,CASSRGSPSSYEQYF
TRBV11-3,CASSSDGGAYNEQFF
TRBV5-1,CASLGGNTEAFF
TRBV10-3,CASRSTSGRAETQYF
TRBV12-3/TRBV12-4,CASSSDRYSNQPQHF
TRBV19,CASRGRDRGPYEQYF
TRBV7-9,CASSLRLAGVTDTQYF
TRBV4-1,CASSQDRDSLYGYTF
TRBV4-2,CASSQGAGNQPQHF
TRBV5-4,CASGSGAAYEQYF
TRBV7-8,CASSLEGGGPRTKNIQYF
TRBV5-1,CASAEAGKGTDTQYF
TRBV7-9,CASSSTSGSETQYF
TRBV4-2,CASSPLAGGGNEQFF
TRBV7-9,CASSLAPHEQFF
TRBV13,CASSPTSDNTGELFF
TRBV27,CASSPPLREQYF
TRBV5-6,CASGTSGGAVEFF
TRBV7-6,CASSASGQGIHEQFF